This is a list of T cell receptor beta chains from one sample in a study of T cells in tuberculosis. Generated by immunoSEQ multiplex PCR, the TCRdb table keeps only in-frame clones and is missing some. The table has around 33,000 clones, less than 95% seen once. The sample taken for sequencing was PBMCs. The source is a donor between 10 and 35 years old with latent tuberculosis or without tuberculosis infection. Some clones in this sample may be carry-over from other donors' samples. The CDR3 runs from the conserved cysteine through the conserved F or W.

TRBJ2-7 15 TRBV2 CASSWTGVGSYEQYF
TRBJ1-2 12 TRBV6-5 CASTNPVRGYTF
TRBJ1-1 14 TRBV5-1 CASSSLGGNTEAFF
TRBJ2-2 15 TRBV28 CASSFRQGTTGELFF
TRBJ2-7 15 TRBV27 CASSLKAGGSYEQYF
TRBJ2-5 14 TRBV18 CASSPNGKSGTQYF
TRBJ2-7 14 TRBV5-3 CARAGRVPKWEQYF
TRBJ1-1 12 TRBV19 CASSRRGTEAFF
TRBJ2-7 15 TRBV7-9 CASSPRQDHSYEQYF
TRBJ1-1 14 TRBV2 CASSLPTGRSEAFF
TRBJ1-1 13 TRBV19 CASSMAMNTEAFF
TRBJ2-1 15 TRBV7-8 CASSFSGGFYNEQFF
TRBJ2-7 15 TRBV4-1 CASSQDIGAGYEQYF
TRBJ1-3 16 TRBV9 CASSVESGQVRNTIYF
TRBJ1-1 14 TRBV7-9 CAGGQVDMNTEAFF